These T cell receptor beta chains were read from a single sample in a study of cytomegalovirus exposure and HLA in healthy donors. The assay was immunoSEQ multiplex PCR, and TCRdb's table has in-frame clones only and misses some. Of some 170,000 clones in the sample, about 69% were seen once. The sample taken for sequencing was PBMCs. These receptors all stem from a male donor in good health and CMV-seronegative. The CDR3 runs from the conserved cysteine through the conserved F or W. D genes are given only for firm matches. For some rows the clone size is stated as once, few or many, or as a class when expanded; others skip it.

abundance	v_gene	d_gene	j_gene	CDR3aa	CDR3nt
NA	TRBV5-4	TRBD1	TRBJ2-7	CASSRDSYEQYF	TGTGCCAGCAGCCGGGACAGCTACGAGCAGTACTTC
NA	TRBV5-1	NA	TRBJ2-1	CASTPHRGEWDNEQFF	TGCGCCAGCACTCCCCATCGGGGAGAATGGGACAATGAGCAGTTCTTC
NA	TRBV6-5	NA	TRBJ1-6	CASRKSSYNSPLHF	TGTGCCAGCAGAAAGAGCTCCTATAATTCACCCCTCCACTTT
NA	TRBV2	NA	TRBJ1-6	CASSPRLNSPLHF	TGTGCCAGCAGCCCCCGTCTTAATTCACCCCTCCACTTT
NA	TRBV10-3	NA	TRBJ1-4	CAIREAGANEKLFF	TGTGCCATCAGGGAGGCGGGTGCTAATGAAAAACTGTTTTTT
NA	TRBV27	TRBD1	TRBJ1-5	CASAFRDRGQPQHF	TGTGCCAGTGCCTTCCGGGACAGGGGTCAGCCCCAGCATTTT
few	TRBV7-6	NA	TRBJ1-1	CASSGTGSTEAFF	TGTGCCAGCAGCGGTACAGGGAGCACTGAAGCTTTCTTT
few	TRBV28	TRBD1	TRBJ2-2	CASTRTGFGELFF	TGTGCCAGCACCAGGACAGGGTTCGGGGAGCTGTTTTTT
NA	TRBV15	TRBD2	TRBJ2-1	CATSRVSSGGNEQFF	TGTGCCACCAGCAGAGTATCTAGCGGGGGCAATGAGCAGTTCTTC
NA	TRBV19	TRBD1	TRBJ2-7	CASSITRGQVPSEQYF	TGTGCCAGTAGTATAACGAGGGGACAGGTGCCCTCCGAGCAGTACTTC
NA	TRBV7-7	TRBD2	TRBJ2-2	CATSPGLAGGGTGELFF	TGTGCCACCTCACCGGGACTAGCGGGGGGAGGCACCGGGGAGCTGTTTTTT
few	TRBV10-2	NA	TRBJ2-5	CASTLRQIQETQYF	TGCGCCAGCACCCTGAGACAGATCCAAGAGACCCAGTACTTC
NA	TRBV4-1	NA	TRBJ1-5	CASSLQGHQPQHF	TGCGCCAGCAGCCTCCAGGGGCATCAGCCCCAGCATTTT
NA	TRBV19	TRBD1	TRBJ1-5	CASSWDRNSNQPQHF	TGTGCCAGTAGTTGGGACAGGAATAGCAATCAGCCCCAGCATTTT
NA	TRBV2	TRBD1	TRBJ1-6	CASKGPRDSYNSPLHF	TGTGCCAGCAAAGGTCCCCGGGACAGCTATAATTCACCCCTCCACTTT
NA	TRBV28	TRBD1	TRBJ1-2	CASSPPGQGGDYGYTF	TGTGCCAGCAGTCCCCCAGGACAGGGGGGGGACTATGGCTACACCTTC
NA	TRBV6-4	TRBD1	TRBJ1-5	CASSSTGGNQPQHF	TGTGCCAGCAGTTCGACAGGGGGCAATCAGCCCCAGCATTTT
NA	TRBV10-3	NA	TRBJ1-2	CAISESKGGNGYTF	TGTGCCATCAGTGAGTCGAAAGGGGGTAATGGCTACACCTTC
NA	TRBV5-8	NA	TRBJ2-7	CASSPPVAGRDSSYEQYF	TGTGCCAGCAGCCCCCCCGTCGCCGGCCGGGACTCCTCCTACGAGCAGTACTTC
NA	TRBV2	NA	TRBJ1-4	CASSEQATTNEKLFF	TGTGCCAGCAGTGAACAGGCTACAACTAATGAAAAACTGTTTTTT
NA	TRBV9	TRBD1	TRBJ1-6	CASSFRDRGSPLHF	TGTGCCAGCAGCTTCCGGGACAGGGGTTCACCCCTCCACTTT
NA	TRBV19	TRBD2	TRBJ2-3	CASSIDPGGASTDTQYF	TGTGCCAGTAGTATAGATCCGGGGGGGGCGTCCACAGATACGCAGTATTTT
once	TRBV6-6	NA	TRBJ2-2	CASSCTGNTGELFF	TGTGCCAGCAGTTGCACAGGGAACACCGGGGAGCTGTTTTTT
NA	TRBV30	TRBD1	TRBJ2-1	CAWSSGQAFNNEQFF	TGTGCCTGGAGTTCGGGACAGGCATTCAACAATGAGCAGTTCTTC
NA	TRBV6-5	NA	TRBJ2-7	CASSYSGGSSYEQYF	TGTGCCAGCAGTTACTCTGGTGGCAGCTCCTACGAGCAGTACTTC
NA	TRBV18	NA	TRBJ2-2	CASSPPNRVNTGELFF	TGTGCCAGCTCACCACCGAACAGGGTGAACACCGGGGAGCTGTTTTTT
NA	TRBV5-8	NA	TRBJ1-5	CASSSAYTGKVYQPQHF	TGTGCCAGCAGCTCGGCCTACACAGGGAAGGTATATCAGCCCCAGCATTTT
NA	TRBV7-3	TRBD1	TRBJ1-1	CASSSDRDTEAFF	TGTGCCAGCAGCTCGGACAGGGACACTGAAGCTTTCTTT
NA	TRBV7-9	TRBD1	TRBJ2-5	CASTPGQGGQETQYF	TGTGCCAGCACCCCCGGACAGGGGGGACAAGAGACCCAGTACTTC
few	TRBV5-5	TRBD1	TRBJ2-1	CASSFSIPRGLFYNEQFF	TGTGCCAGCAGCTTCTCCATACCCAGGGGGCTATTCTACAATGAGCAGTTCTTC
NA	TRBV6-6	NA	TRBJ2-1	CASTLDTGTPYNEQFF	TGTGCCAGCACTTTAGACACCGGGACACCTTACAATGAGCAGTTCTTC
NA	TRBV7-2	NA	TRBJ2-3	CASRTTTDTQYF	TGTGCCAGCAGGACAACGACAGATACGCAGTATTTT
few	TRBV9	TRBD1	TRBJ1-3	CASSDRGFSGNTIYF	TGTGCCAGCAGCGACAGGGGGTTCTCTGGAAACACCATATATTTT
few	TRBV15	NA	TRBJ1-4	CATSMGRDNEKLFF	TGTGCCACTAGTATGGGGCGCGATAATGAAAAACTGTTTTTT
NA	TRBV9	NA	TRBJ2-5	CASSHGETQYF	TGTGCCAGCAGCCACGGGGAGACCCAGTACTTC
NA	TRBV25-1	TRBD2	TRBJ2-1	CASSVGSGSFNEQFF	TGTGCCAGCAGTGTGGGTAGCGGGAGTTTCAATGAGCAGTTCTTC
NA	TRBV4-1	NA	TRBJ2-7	CASSQAEGTGSYEQYF	TGCGCCAGCAGCCAAGCTGAAGGGACTGGCTCCTACGAGCAGTACTTC
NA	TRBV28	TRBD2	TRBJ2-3	CASSSRTSGSVKDTQYF	TGTGCCAGCAGTTCGAGGACTAGCGGGAGTGTAAAAGATACGCAGTATTTT
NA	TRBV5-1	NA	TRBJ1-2	CASSLALGSEAYGYTF	TGCGCCAGCAGCCTCGCGCTTGGGTCGGAGGCCTATGGCTACACCTTC
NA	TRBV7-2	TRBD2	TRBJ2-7	CASSSPSGGSYEQYF	TGTGCCAGCAGCTCCCCCTCCGGCGGGAGCTACGAGCAGTACTTC
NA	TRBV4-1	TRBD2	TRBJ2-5	CASTLSGGGEETQYF	TGCGCCAGCACCTTAAGCGGGGGCGGGGAAGAGACCCAGTACTTC
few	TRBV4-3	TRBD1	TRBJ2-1	CAIHHPLPGGSYNEQFF	TGCGCCATTCACCATCCTTTACCAGGGGGCTCCTACAATGAGCAGTTCTTC
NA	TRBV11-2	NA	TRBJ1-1	CASSSQGRTEAFF	TGTGCCAGCAGCTCGCAGGGGCGCACTGAAGCTTTCTTT
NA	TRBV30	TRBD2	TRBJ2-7	CALSSGYSYEQYF	TGTGCCTTATCTAGCGGGTACTCCTACGAGCAGTACTTC
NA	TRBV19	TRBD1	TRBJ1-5	CASNSQGRSQPQHF	TGTGCCAGTAATTCACAGGGGAGAAGTCAGCCCCAGCATTTT
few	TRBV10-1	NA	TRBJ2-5	CASSGRGTETQYF	TGCGCCAGCAGTGGAAGGGGAACAGAGACCCAGTACTTC
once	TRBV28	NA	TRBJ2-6	CASTPGSAVLSGANVLTF	TGTGCCAGCACCCCAGGTAGCGCGGTTCTCTCTGGGGCCAACGTCCTGACTTTC
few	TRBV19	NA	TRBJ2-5	CASSPSPTVQETQYF	TGTGCCAGTAGTCCCTCCCCGACAGTCCAAGAGACCCAGTACTTC
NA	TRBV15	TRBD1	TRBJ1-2	CATSRAPDRGDGYTF	TGTGCCACCAGCAGAGCACCAGACAGGGGCGATGGCTACACCTTC